This entry features one T cell receptor beta chain sequence. Semi-nested PCR with Nested Universal Primer A followed constant-region reverse priming of full-length variable regions. TCRdb reanalysed the 5' RACE reads using MiXCR and keeps one entry per CDR3 protein. The sample records approximately 57,000 distinct CDR3 sequences, around 21% being singletons. The sorted Tregs were CD4+CD25+CD127-/low cells. The germline gives CDR1 MDHEN, CDR2 SYDVKM. V shed 5 bases and J 2 bases; nucleotides not matched to a gene: 6. CDR3 length: 15 residues. This receptor was identified in a female donor with breast cancer. The sequencing input was tumor-infiltrating Tregs sorted from the breast tumor. The chain couples TRBV28 to TRBJ1-5; 7 positions agree with TRBD1. CDR3 in DNA: TGTGCCAGCAGTCTAGACAGGGTTGGCAATCAGCCCCAGCATTTT. Translating gives CASSLDRVGNQPQHF.